A selection of T cell receptor beta chains follows, all from one sample in a study of blood T cell repertoires in COVID-19. The data were produced by immunoSEQ multiplex PCR, yet TCRdb's version contains in-frame clones alone and is incomplete. Of 150,000 or so clones listed, 84% are singletons. The sequenced material came from peripheral blood. These receptors were taken from a man aged 35-49 years who had recovered from COVID-19. Both conserved end residues are part of each CDR3. The order of the fields is CDR3 protein, CDR3 DNA, CDR3 length, J gene, D gene, V gene, clone size. The D gene is left open where the match is weak. Where a row states a size, it is once, few, many or the class of an expanded clone; other rows omit it.

CDR3 protein: CASSQRTGQSGELFF
CDR3 DNA: TGCGCCAGCAGCCAGAGGACAGGGCAGAGCGGGGAGCTGTTTTTT
CDR3 length: 15
J gene: TRBJ2-2
D gene: TRBD1
V gene: TRBV4-3
clone size: NA

CDR3 protein: CASSLAGGSTDTQYF
CDR3 DNA: TGTGCCAGCAGCTTAGCTGGGGGGAGCACAGATACGCAGTATTTT
CDR3 length: 15
J gene: TRBJ2-3
D gene: NA
V gene: TRBV7-6
clone size: NA

CDR3 protein: CSASSPRTAFF
CDR3 DNA: TGCAGTGCTAGTAGCCCGAGAACGGCTTTCTTT
CDR3 length: 11
J gene: TRBJ1-1
D gene: NA
V gene: TRBV20-1
clone size: once

CDR3 protein: CASSPGVGTNYGYTF
CDR3 DNA: TGTGCCAGCAGCCCAGGGGTAGGAACTAACTATGGCTACACCTTC
CDR3 length: 15
J gene: TRBJ1-2
D gene: NA
V gene: TRBV3-1/TRBV3-2
clone size: once

CDR3 protein: CASTLTGGNEKLFF
CDR3 DNA: TGTGCCAGCACCCTGACAGGGGGAAATGAAAAACTGTTTTTT
CDR3 length: 14
J gene: TRBJ1-4
D gene: TRBD1
V gene: TRBV3-1/TRBV3-2
clone size: NA

CDR3 protein: CASSPGDPSNQPQHF
CDR3 DNA: TGTGCCAGCAGCCCAGGGGATCCTAGCAATCAGCCCCAGCATTTT
CDR3 length: 15
J gene: TRBJ1-5
D gene: NA
V gene: TRBV11-2
clone size: NA

CDR3 protein: CAIGTGLRGSSYNEQFF
CDR3 DNA: TGTGCCATCGGAACCGGGCTACGCGGGAGTTCCTACAATGAGCAGTTCTTC
CDR3 length: 17
J gene: TRBJ2-1
D gene: TRBD2
V gene: TRBV10-3
clone size: once

CDR3 protein: CASSPAGLETQYF
CDR3 DNA: TGTGCCAGCTCCCCAGCGGGGCTTGAGACCCAGTACTTC
CDR3 length: 13
J gene: TRBJ2-5
D gene: TRBD2
V gene: TRBV12-3/TRBV12-4
clone size: NA

CDR3 protein: CASSQEQVGSNTGELFF
CDR3 DNA: TGTGCCAGCAGCCAAGAGCAGGTAGGTTCGAACACCGGGGAGCTGTTTTTT
CDR3 length: 17
J gene: TRBJ2-2
D gene: NA
V gene: TRBV3-1/TRBV3-2
clone size: NA

CDR3 protein: CASSGDRVNTDTQYF
CDR3 DNA: TGTGCCAGCAGTGGGGACAGAGTTAACACAGATACGCAGTATTTT
CDR3 length: 15
J gene: TRBJ2-3
D gene: TRBD1
V gene: TRBV6-2/TRBV6-3
clone size: NA

CDR3 protein: CAISDSIQGQPQHF
CDR3 DNA: TGTGCCATCAGTGACTCCATCCAGGGTCAGCCCCAGCATTTT
CDR3 length: 14
J gene: TRBJ1-5
D gene: NA
V gene: TRBV10-3
clone size: few

CDR3 protein: CASSDRTGELFF
CDR3 DNA: TGTGCCAGCAGTGACAGGACCGGGGAGCTGTTTTTT
CDR3 length: 12
J gene: TRBJ2-2
D gene: NA
V gene: TRBV28
clone size: NA

CDR3 protein: CASSTYEQYF
CDR3 DNA: TGTGCCAGCAGCACCTACGAGCAGTACTTC
CDR3 length: 10
J gene: TRBJ2-7
D gene: NA
V gene: TRBV12-3/TRBV12-4
clone size: NA

CDR3 protein: CASSPGTGEHYGYTF
CDR3 DNA: TGTGCCAGCAGCCCCGGGACAGGGGAGCACTATGGCTACACCTTC
CDR3 length: 15
J gene: TRBJ1-2
D gene: TRBD1
V gene: TRBV5-4
clone size: NA

CDR3 protein: CASSLGTSNYGYTF
CDR3 DNA: TGTGCCAGCAGCTTGGGTACATCTAACTATGGCTACACCTTC
CDR3 length: 14
J gene: TRBJ1-2
D gene: NA
V gene: TRBV5-4
clone size: NA

CDR3 protein: CASSGQGRDQPQHF
CDR3 DNA: TGTGCCAGCTCAGGACAGGGGAGGGATCAGCCCCAGCATTTT
CDR3 length: 14
J gene: TRBJ1-5
D gene: TRBD1
V gene: TRBV18
clone size: once

CDR3 protein: CASSIGAGERYNSPLHF
CDR3 DNA: TGTGCCAGTAGTATTGGAGCAGGGGAACGGTATAATTCACCCCTCCACTTT
CDR3 length: 17
J gene: TRBJ1-6
D gene: NA
V gene: TRBV19
clone size: once